Each of the 26 T cell receptor beta chains below was sequenced from the same sample in a study of identical twins (dated by TCRdb to 2016 to 2018). The library was built by means of 5' RACE. The listed sequencing device is Illumina HiSeq 2000. TCRdb trimmed public reads at Q25 via fastp, called clones via MiXCR and kept in-frame beta chains. Identical CDR3 proteins give one entry, which carries the most common genes and DNA. Present in this sample are fewer than 550,000 distinct CDR3 sequences, 12% to 15% of which were seen just once. Jointly, the top ten make up roughly 0.42% of the sample. This same sample was also taken into another study, of yellow fever vaccine responses in identical twins.

Sequencing was done on a sample of CD4+ T cells sorted from blood. The receptor source for this set is a woman under 30 in good health.

This chain links TRBV11-2 with TRBJ2-2; the D gene is possibly TRBD1 (5 bases). The CDR3 is made up of 18 amino acids. Looked up from germline, CDR1 is SGHAT and CDR2 is FQNNGV. Trimming took off 5 bases at V and 0 bases at J, with 19 bases between the two ends. The CDR3: CASSLLTLTESNTGELFF. DNA of the CDR3: TGTGCCAGCAGCCTACTAACCCTGACAGAGTCGAACACCGGGGAGCTGTTTTTT.

The genes are TRBV12-3 or TRBV12-4 and TRBJ2-1, with D perhaps TRBD1 (6 bases). The V and J ends lost 2 bases and 2 bases respectively, with 13 bases between them. There are 16 residues in the CDR3. The CDR3 bases are TGTGCCAGCAGTTTAAGGGGGAGTGCCGCCTACAATGAGCAGTTCTTC. Translating gives CASSLRGSAAYNEQFF.

Only a few counts were recorded for this clonotype. The chain carries TRBV12-3 or TRBV12-4 and TRBJ2-1; D is perhaps TRBD2 (6 bases). V was trimmed by 2 bases and J by 7 bases, leaving 12 bases between them. The CDR3 totals 14 residues. The CDR3 sequence: CASSLNGGENEQFF. The CDR3 bases are TGTGCCAGCAGTTTAAACGGGGGTGAGAATGAGCAGTTCTTC.

The sample holds a few counts of this clonotype. The rearrangement links TRBV10-3 to TRBJ2-7; 9 bases map to TRBD2. V dropped 4 bases and J dropped 7; count of bases not matched to a gene: 8. Looked up from germline, CDR1 is ENHRY and CDR2 is SYGVKD. The CDR3 contains 14 residues. The CDR3 is CAISAVAGVGEQYF. CDR3 DNA: TGTGCCATCAGTGCCGTAGCGGGAGTTGGAGAGCAGTACTTC.

This clonotype has just a few counts. The chain uses TRBV15 and TRBJ1-2, with a weak D call TRBD1 (6 bases). CDR3 size: 14 residues. V was cut by 3 bases and J by 2 bases, with 10 bases left in between. Germline-derived CDR1 and CDR2 are LNHNV and YYDKDF (reference sequence). This CDR3 reads CATSRRQVNYGYTF. The DNA of the CDR3 is TGTGCCACCAGCAGGCGACAGGTAAACTATGGCTACACCTTC.

The gene calls are TRBV5-6 and TRBJ2-7, with 7 bases aligning to TRBD1. With 4 bases clipped from V and 2 bases from J, the junction kept 12 bases outside the gene matches. CDR1 and CDR2 (germline): SGHDT, YYEEEE. The CDR3 consists of 16 residues. CDR3 amino acids: CASSRSWTGPTYEQYV. The CDR3 bases are TGTGCCAGCAGCCGCTCATGGACAGGCCCTACCTACGAGCAGTACGTC.

This clonotype was counted between two and nine times. J is TRBJ1-6 and V is TRBV5-1, with D maybe TRBD1 (5 bases). Per the germline V gene, CDR1 is SGHRS and CDR2 is YFSETQ. V was cut by 1 base and J by 5 bases, with 10 bases left in between. This CDR3 region has 15 residues. The CDR3 loop reads CASSLSGPDNSPLHF. CDR3 sequence (DNA): TGCGCCAGCAGCTTGTCGGGGCCAGATAATTCACCCCTCCACTTT.

V and J are TRBV25-1 and TRBJ2-5; no clear D. In germline, CDR1 is MGHDK, CDR2 SYGVNS. This CDR3 spans 12 amino acids. V was cut by 2 bases and J by 3 bases, with 4 bases left in between. The CDR3 loop reads CASSEREETQYF. Here the CDR3 DNA reads TGTGCCAGCAGTGAACGAGAAGAGACCCAGTACTTC.

The V call is TRBV5-6, the J call TRBJ2-6; either TRBD1 or TRBD2 may fit D (5 bases each). Germline V lookup: CDR1 SGHDT, CDR2 YYEEEE. CDR3 length: 16 residues. Trimming cost V 4 bases and J 9 bases, with 20 bases left between them. This CDR3 is CASSAGAYLWRNVLTF. As DNA, the CDR3 is TGTGCCAGCAGCGCCGGGGCCTATTTGTGGCGCAACGTCCTGACTTTC. Full variable domain (rest looked up from reference TRBV5-6 and TRBJ2-6): DAGVTQSPTHLIKTRGQQVTLRCSPKSGHDTVSWYQQALGQGPQFIFQYYEEEERQRGNFPDRFSGHQFPNYSSELNVNALLLGDSALYLCASSAGAYLWRNVLTFGAGSRLTVL.

Ten or more counts support this clonotype. This chain uses TRBV29-1 with TRBJ1-1; the D gene is possibly TRBD1 (6 bases). The CDR3 is 11 residues long. Per the germline V gene, CDR1 is SQVTM and CDR2 is ANQGSEA. Trimming took off 7 bases at V and 1 base at J, with 7 bases between the two ends. CDR3: CSAGQNTEAFF. The CDR3 region has the DNA TGCAGCGCGGGACAGAACACTGAAGCTTTCTTT.

This chain links TRBV4-1 with TRBJ2-5; perhaps D is TRBD1 or TRBD2 (5 bases each). Germline V gene lookup returns CDR1 MGHRA and CDR2 YSYEKL. The CDR3 extends over 15 amino acids. V lost 0 bases and J lost 4, with 12 bases in between. The CDR3 DNA is TGCGCCAGCAGCCAAGAGCGTACGGGGCGAGAGACCCAGTACTTC. Translated: CASSQERTGRETQYF.

This clonotype was found a few times. The DNA of the CDR3 is TGCGCCAGCAGCTTTTGGGTATCCTCTGGGGCCAACGTCCTGACTTTC. Protein product: CASSFWVSSGANVLTF. This chain uses TRBV5-1 with TRBJ2-6; unclear D gene. Per the germline V gene, CDR1 is SGHRS and CDR2 is YFSETQ. This CDR3 has 16 residues. Between the trimmed V and J ends, which lost 2 bases and 0 bases, there was a span of 9 bases.

The V and J genes are TRBV27 and TRBJ1-1; D is perhaps TRBD1 (5 bases). This CDR3 is 13 amino acids long. V dropped 10 bases and J dropped 4 bases, with 16 bases sitting between them. CDR1 is MNHEY and CDR2 is SMNVEV in the germline V gene (reference sequence). CDR3 residues: CATSFNGGTEAFF. CDR3 DNA: TGTGCCACCTCATTCAACGGGGGCACTGAAGCTTTCTTT.

In this sample, this clonotype turned up a few times. The chain combines TRBV29-1 with TRBJ2-5; 12 bases fit TRBD2. Germline V gives CDR1 SQVTM, CDR2 ANQGSEA. V trimming: 2 bases; J trimming: 4 bases; junction bases outside the gene matches: 5. The CDR3 runs to 15 residues. The CDR3 loop reads CSVESSSGRGETQYF. The CDR3 DNA is TGCAGCGTTGAATCGTCTAGCGGGAGGGGAGAGACCCAGTACTTC.

This clonotype was picked up a small number of times. The genes are TRBV20-1 and TRBJ2-3; D gene uncertain. Trimming removed 1 base from V and 6 bases from J, with 2 bases in between. Germline CDR1 reads DFQATT; CDR2 reads SNEGSKA (reference sequence). The CDR3 is 10 residues long. CDR3 protein: CSARVDTQYF. The CDR3 region has the DNA TGCAGTGCTAGAGTGGATACGCAGTATTTT.

This clonotype was recorded a few times. V gene TRBV10-3 combines with J gene TRBJ2-3; 12 bases are shared with TRBD2. J was trimmed by 0 bases and V by 3 bases; bases with no gene match: 4. Germline values: CDR1 ENHRY, CDR2 SYGVKD. The CDR3 is made up of 17 amino acids. The CDR3 protein is CAISDPLAGGSTDTQYF. Here the CDR3 DNA reads TGTGCCATCAGTGACCCCCTAGCGGGAGGGAGCACAGATACGCAGTATTTT.

This clonotype was recorded a few times. V gene TRBV28 combines with J gene TRBJ2-7; D remains ambiguous. The CDR3 length is 13 residues. V was pared by 1 base and J by 5 bases, with 9 bases between. CDR1 and CDR2 (germline): MDHEN, SYDVKM. CDR3 sequence (DNA): TGTGCCAGCAGTTTATTAGCTCCCCACGAGCAGTACTTC. Its protein is CASSLLAPHEQYF.

This clonotype was picked up a small number of times. J is TRBJ2-1 and V is TRBV2; D is uncertain. The germline gives CDR1 SNHLY, CDR2 FYNNEI. The CDR3 loop spans 13 amino acids. The ends were cut back, 1 base at V and 7 bases at J, with 8 bases in the middle. DNA for the CDR3: TGTGCCAGCAGTGAAGGAAATTGGAATGAGCAGTTCTTC. Translated, it gives CASSEGNWNEQFF.

The chain has TRBV4-1 and TRBJ2-5; D unresolved. V was cut by 0 bases and J by 2 bases, with 10 bases left in between. This CDR3 comprises 15 residues. CDR1 is MGHRA and CDR2 is YSYEKL in the germline V gene. This CDR3 is CASSQDLHLQETQYF. The CDR3 DNA sequence: TGCGCCAGCAGCCAAGATCTGCATCTGCAAGAGACCCAGTACTTC.

The CDR3 loop reads CASRDRDSNEQFF. CDR3 DNA: TGTGCCAGCCGGGACAGGGATTCCAATGAGCAGTTCTTC. The chain links TRBV10-3 to TRBJ2-1; the match to TRBD1 covers 9 bases. There are 13 residues in the CDR3. Unmatched junction bases numbered 7, after V lost 10 bases and J lost 6 bases. Germline V gives CDR1 ENHRY, CDR2 SYGVKD.

Notes on this clonotype: A much larger clone sits a single nucleotide away, making a read error possible. The chain combines TRBV7-9 with TRBJ2-7; no reliable D call. Germline CDR1 and CDR2: SEHNR and FQNEAQ (reference sequence). The V end lost 2 bases, the J end lost 6 bases, and 8 bases lay between the germline ends. The CDR3 sequence is 12 residues long. CDR3 amino acids: CASSLPGAEQYF. CDR3 in DNA: TGTGCCAGCAGCTTACCGGGCGCCGAGCAGTACTTC.

This chain uses TRBV28 with TRBJ1-2; D call uncertain. The germline V and J ends were trimmed by 4 bases and 5 bases, with 8 bases remaining between them. CDR3 size: 12 residues. Per germline, CDR1 MDHEN and CDR2 SYDVKM. DNA of the CDR3: TGTGCCAGCAGTTCCGGGCCGTATGGCTACACCTTC. Encoded protein: CASSSGPYGYTF.

This clonotype appeared a few times. The chain joins TRBV5-5 to TRBJ2-2; D might be TRBD2 (6 bases). Germline-derived CDR1 and CDR2 are SGHKS and YYEKEE (reference sequence). The CDR3 has 14 amino acids. Trimming pared 4 bases from V and 6 bases from J, leaving 13 bases between. CDR3 DNA sequence: TGTGCCAGCAGCGCCCCCTGGGGGGCCGGGGAGCTGTTTTTT. Protein sequence: CASSAPWGAGELFF. Complete variable domain (other parts from reference TRBV5-5 and TRBJ2-2): DAGVTQSPTHLIKTRGQQVTLRCSPISGHKSVSWYQQVLGQGPQFIFQYYEKEERGRGNFPDRFSARQFPNYSSELNVNALLLGDSALYLCASSAPWGAGELFFGEGSRLTVL.

This clonotype has just a few counts. The chain has TRBV19 and TRBJ1-1, with 7 bases that match TRBD1. This CDR3 has 13 residues. Trimming took 9 bases from V and 0 from J; bases not matched to a gene: 4. Germline-derived CDR1 and CDR2 are LNHDA and SQIVND (reference sequence). This chain's CDR3 is CASEGQMNTEAFF. The CDR3 nucleotides are TGTGCCAGCGAGGGACAGATGAACACTGAAGCTTTCTTT.

The chain links TRBV20-1 to TRBJ2-1; 8 nucleotides line up with TRBD2. The trim removed 1 base at V and 4 bases at J, leaving 3 bases unmatched. Germline V gives CDR1 DFQATT, CDR2 SNEGSKA (reference sequence). The CDR3 runs to 14 residues. The CDR3 loop is CSARGTSPYNEQFF. CDR3 in DNA: TGCAGTGCTAGAGGGACTAGCCCTTACAATGAGCAGTTCTTC.

The V and J genes are TRBV6-1 and TRBJ2-1, with 13 bases identical to TRBD2. With V trimmed by 8 bases and J by 9 bases, 4 bases remained unmatched. Germline-derived CDR1 and CDR2 are MNHNS and SASEGT. The CDR3 covers 13 residues. For the CDR3, the DNA is TGTGCCAGCCTACTAGCGGGAGGGGGTGAGCAGTTCTTC. This codes for CASLLAGGGEQFF.